What follows is one T cell receptor beta chain and its context. Its specificity is not known. These data originate in a study of OX40 agonist ivuxolimab in advanced cancers. Overall study: Dose-escalation patients had hepatocellular carcinoma, melanoma, renal cell or head and neck cancer.

Whole-study results and caveats: CD4+ and CD8+ blood T cells expanded clonally by week 6 at 0.1 to 3.0 mg/kg. Among the least clonally expanded were partial responders at 0.1-3.0 mg/kg.

Here immunoSEQ multiplex PCR was the method, and the copy in TCRdb shows in-frame clones only, minus some. Among about 77,000 clones listed, around four fifths were seen once. The specimen comprised CD4+ or CD8+ T cells sorted from blood, sampled in a trial of the OX40 agonist ivuxolimab. The receptor was derived from an adult with an advanced solid tumor such as melanoma, head and neck, liver or kidney cancer.

CDR3 DNA: TGTGCCAGCAGTGAAGCGGGTGGGGGAGGGGTGCAGTACTTC. As protein: CASSEAGGGGVQYF. This rearrangement joins TRBV6-1 to TRBJ2-7, with 7 bases identical to TRBD2. The CDR3 has 14 residues. Trimming took 0 bases from V and 9 from J; bases not matched to a gene: 8. Germline CDR1 MNHNS, CDR2 SASEGT.